One TCR beta chain is described in this entry. The entry originates in a study of blood T cell repertoires in COVID-19. Study details: Donors in the United States, Italy and Spain gave samples during acute or convalescent COVID-19.

The table came from immunoSEQ multiplex PCR; TCRdb's copy has only in-frame clones and leaves some out. The table records roughly 320,000 clones, approximately 91% of them present only once. V was clipped by 4 bases and J by 4 bases; unmatched bases: 18. The length of the CDR3 is 19 residues. Looked up from germline, CDR1 is SGHKS and CDR2 is YYEKEE (reference sequence). The sample taken for sequencing was PBMCs or T cells enriched from blood (not recorded which). This clonotype originated in a woman aged 25 to 39 who had been exposed to COVID-19. V gene TRBV5-5 combines with J gene TRBJ1-1, with 11 bases aligning to TRBD1. CDR3 residues: CASSPPRDRGSWGGTEAFF. The CDR3, as DNA: TGTGCCAGCAGCCCCCCACGGGACAGGGGGAGTTGGGGTGGCACTGAAGCTTTCTTT.